This T cell receptor beta chain stems from a study of long-term antiretroviral therapy in people with HIV. The study's findings and limits: Repertoires in HIV (unlike those of controls) had narrower CDR3 length ranges. Clonal expansions arising prior to ART prevailed in the repertoire at every time point. Despite increasing after ART, diversity remained lower than that of transplant donor controls.

Researchers ran immunoSEQ v3.0 at survey level. The table came from immunoSEQ multiplex PCR; TCRdb's copy has only in-frame clones and leaves some out. The top ten clones hold 4.5% to 5.5% of a sample with 25,000 to 30,000 clones, about 88% of them seen once. Germline V gives CDR1 MNHEY, CDR2 SMNVEV (reference sequence). V was cut by 5 bases and J by 4 bases, with 9 bases left in between. The CDR3 sequence is 13 residues long. This clone was seen once. No antigen is known for it. Sequences were derived from unsorted PBMCs, sampled 2.7 years after starting antiretroviral therapy. This receptor was identified in a man between 35 and 55 years old with HIV. This chain links TRBV27 with TRBJ1-3; D gene uncertain. CDR3 coding DNA: TGTGCCAGCAGTAGTGTCGTAGGAAACACCATATATTTT. This gives the protein CASSSVVGNTIYF.